These 12 T cell receptor beta chains were all obtained from the same sample, sequenced in a study of regulatory T cells in long-lasting Graves disease. Building of the TCR beta libraries involved iRepertoire HTBI primers and Arm-PCR of CDR3 regions. TCRdb independently ran MiXCR on the multiplex PCR reads; one entry per CDR3 protein. There are around 420,000 distinct CDR3 sequences in the sample; 15% to 19% occur only once, and about a fifth lies in the top ten. Time point in this sample: newly diagnosed GD, antithyroid drugs for less than 3 months. The authors made the TCR library using RNA they extracted from PBMCs. Sequencing used peripheral blood mononuclear cells (PBMCs), obtained at new diagnosis, from a patient treated with antithyroid drugs. The receptors derive from a female donor with Graves disease.

This clonotype has at least ten counts. The CDR3 bases are TGTGCCAGCAGCTCTCTCGAGAGCTCCTACAATGAGCAGTTCTTC. Translation: CASSSLESSYNEQFF. The genes are TRBV13 and TRBJ2-1; D gene ambiguous. The CDR3 has 15 amino acids. Germline loops: CDR1 PRHDT, CDR2 FYEKMQ (reference sequence). V gave up 4 bases and J gave up 0 bases, with 10 bases separating them.

This clonotype was seen only a few times. CDR3 in amino acids: CASSRQGSSGNTIYF. The CDR3 DNA reads as TGTGCCAGCAGCAGACAGGGCAGTTCTGGAAACACCATATATTTT. This chain links TRBV6-2 or TRBV6-3 with TRBJ1-3; 7 positions agree with TRBD1. Unmatched junction bases numbered 6, after V lost 6 bases and J lost 1 base. This CDR3 is 15 amino acids long. Germline V gene lookup returns CDR1 MNHEY and CDR2 SVGEGT.

This clonotype was detected only a few times. The J gene is TRBJ2-4, the V gene TRBV5-1; D remains ambiguous. The CDR3 covers 13 residues. V was pared by 0 bases and J by 6 bases, with 7 bases between. Germline V lookup: CDR1 SGHRS, CDR2 YFSETQ. The CDR3, as DNA: TGCGCCAGCAGCTTGGGACGGGCAAACATTCAGTACTTC. Protein product: CASSLGRANIQYF.

The sample holds many counts of this clonotype. This chain connects TRBV7-9 to TRBJ2-3; 15 nucleotides agree with TRBD2. The V and J ends lost 5 bases and 4 bases, in that order; junction bases with no gene match: 10. There are 18 residues in the CDR3. Germline values: CDR1 SEHNR, CDR2 FQNEAQ (reference sequence). CDR3 in amino acids: CASSPAGTSGGYADTQYF. DNA of the CDR3: TGTGCCAGCAGCCCTGCCGGGACTAGCGGGGGGTACGCAGATACGCAGTATTTT. The whole variable domain, filled in from reference TRBV7-9 and TRBJ2-3, reads DTGVSQNPRHKITKRGQNVTFRCDPISEHNRLYWYRQTLGQGPEFLTYFQNEAQLEKSRLLSDRFSAERPKGSFSTLEIQRTEQGDSAMYLCASSPAGTSGGYADTQYFGPGTRLTVL.

The chain uses TRBV20-1 and TRBJ1-4; possible D gene TRBD1, 5 bases. CDR1 and CDR2 from the germline V gene are DFQATT and SNEGSKA (reference sequence). The CDR3 has 15 residues. V lost 3 bases and J 4 bases, leaving 15 bases between the germline ends. CDR3 DNA sequence: TGCAGTGCTAGGGACTTGGACGGGGGTAATGAAAAACTGTTTTTT. Residues: CSARDLDGGNEKLFF.

This clonotype was seen more than once but under ten times. The V gene is TRBV6-2 or TRBV6-3, the J gene TRBJ2-1; TRBD2 matches 12 bases. CDR1 is MNHEY, CDR2 SVGEGT, per germline. The CDR3 covers 20 residues. V shed 2 bases, J shed 0 bases, and the junction held 11 bases outside the gene matches. The CDR3 sequence: CASSYQMTSGSRSSYNEQFF. CDR3 bases: TGTGCCAGCAGTTACCAAATGACTAGCGGGAGCAGGAGCTCCTACAATGAGCAGTTCTTC.

This clonotype came up many times. The chain couples TRBV5-1 to TRBJ1-1; TRBD1 matches at 9 bases. This CDR3 contains 17 residues. In germline, CDR1 is SGHRS, CDR2 YFSETQ. V shed 4 bases and J 1 base; nucleotides not matched to a gene: 11. CDR3 in DNA: TGCGCCAGCAGCCGCAGCGGGACAGGGTTGGAGAACACTGAAGCTTTCTTT. This translates into CASSRSGTGLENTEAFF.

This clonotype has a handful of counts. V usage is TRBV7-9 and J usage is TRBJ1-1, with a weak D call TRBD1 (6 bases). This CDR3 has 18 residues. The germline V gene has CDR1 SEHNR and CDR2 FQNEAQ (reference sequence). Between the trimmed V and J ends, which lost 5 bases and 6 bases, there was a span of 28 bases. CDR3 coding DNA: TGTGCCAGCAGCCCTCAACAGGGTTCAACGAGGGGTGGGTCTGAAGCTTTCTTT. Translating gives CASSPQQGSTRGGSEAFF.

On this clonotype itself: A read error is likely here: a far larger clone is one base away. This chain joins TRBV7-9 and TRBJ2-7; 7 nucleotides agree with TRBD2. Germline values: CDR1 SEHNR, CDR2 FQNEAQ (reference sequence). J gave up 7 bases and V 5 bases, and 17 bases lay outside the gene matches. The CDR3 extends over 16 amino acids. CDR3 sequence: CASSPPTGGSFYEQYF. The CDR3 nucleotides are TGTGCCAGCAGCCCCCCTACTGGCGGGAGCTTTTATGAGCAGTACTTC. The full variable domain, in which reference TRBV7-9 and TRBJ2-7 provide the parts outside the CDR3, is DTGVSQNPRHKITKRGQNVTFRCDPISEHNRLYWYRQTLGQGPEFLTYFQNEAQLEKSRLLSDRFSAERPKGSFSTLEIQRTEQGDSAMYLCASSPPTGGSFYEQYFGPGTRLTVT.

This clonotype came up many times. The chain uses TRBV6-1 and TRBJ1-5; no clear D gene. The CDR3 is 13 residues long. Germline CDR1 reads MNHNS; CDR2 reads SASEGT. Trimming took 4 bases from V and 2 from J, leaving 6 bases between them. In DNA form, the CDR3 reads TGTGCCAGCAGTGTCTATCGCAATCAGCCCCAGCATTTT. Encoded protein: CASSVYRNQPQHF.

This clonotype occurred a few times. This chain joins TRBV28 and TRBJ2-5; 8 nucleotides match TRBD2. This CDR3 is 12 amino acids long. Germline CDR1 reads MDHEN; CDR2 reads SYDVKM. CDR3 sequence (DNA): TGTGCAAGCGGGAGAGGAGGAGAGACCCAGTACTTC. As protein: CASGRGGETQYF.

The sample holds a few counts of this clonotype. The gene calls are TRBV6-1 and TRBJ2-7; D gene unclear. V shed 1 base and J shed 3 bases, with 4 bases lying between them. This CDR3 is built from 12 residues. Germline V gene data show CDR1 as MNHNS and CDR2 as SASEGT. The CDR3, as DNA: TGTGCCAGCAGTGAAGGGAACTACGAGCAGTACTTC. This encodes CASSEGNYEQYF.